The present TCR beta chain was sequenced within a study of cytomegalovirus exposure and HLA in healthy donors (dated by TCRdb to 2015 to 2018). In terms of the full investigation: The 666 repertoires of the first cohort and the 120 validation repertoires were produced on the same platform, according to a later analysis. A separate validation cohort of roughly 130 different subjects was used in addition to the 666-subject first cohort. To predict cytomegalovirus infection status, the study brought together high-throughput TCR immunosequencing, statistical association of individual TCRs with disease status, and machine learning. The study was designed to test whether signatures of past pathogen exposure could be identified by cataloging public T cell receptors. Study-wide findings and limitations: A later analysis lacked HLA typing for the validation cohort, so it scored co-occurrence in that cohort across all 120 repertoires. A total of 150 to 200 TCR beta chains were listed by the study as associated with cytomegalovirus. According to the authors, the approach could potentially be generalized to other disease states and immunological phenotypes. In a later analysis, TCRs clustered in the first cohort were found to also tend to co-occur in the roughly 130 validation repertoires, with approximately 95% of cluster scores above 0. Most TCR sequences were seen in very few donors, while some public TCRs were found in many individuals. A few of the identified cytomegalovirus-associated TCR beta chains were confirmed in vitro to be specific for cytomegalovirus antigens. The classifier was reported to diagnose cytomegalovirus status with high specificity and sensitivity in both the original and validation cohorts.

Libraries were made using the immunoSEQ multiplex PCR assay. Processing in the source paper ran as follows. A statistical classification framework was built for diagnosing cytomegalovirus status from the catalog of TCR beta chain sequences. The clones in this table, taken by TCRdb from immuneACCESS, are in-frame only. Not every clone is retained; where verified, under half of the shortfall comes from an unresolved V gene, and the cause of the rest is unknown. The V and J calls and clone size are taken from that table; D and trimming were inferred from the DNA. This sample has approximately 180,000 clones in its table, and 86% of those were observed once. The ten largest make up about 2.5% of the sample. CDR3 length: 17 amino acids, cysteine to phenylalanine. Only CDR3 DNA remains: 51 bases, in frame from the first base. V lost 6 bases and J lost 1 base, and the count of bases not matched to a germline gene is 10. CDR1 and CDR2, per the germline V gene, are KGHSH and LQKENI.

The donors belonged to the validation cohort of around 130 subjects, which was separate from the roughly 670-subject first cohort. On this clone itself: The clone's antigen remains unknown. Base qualities were left out, and no much larger clone turns up one base away.

The sequence was collected from a man between 18 and 29 years old in good health and CMV-seropositive. This chain joins TRBV18 to TRBJ2-2; 8 bases in the junction line up with TRBD2. Sequenced: PBMCs. The nucleotide sequence reads as follows: TGTGCCAGCTCTCCCCGCCAAACTAGCGGGAACACCGGGGAGCTGTTTTTT. Translated, this is CASSPRQTSGNTGELFF.